This T cell receptor (beta chain) was captured by sequencing in a study of molecular identifiers for immune sequencing clone quantification. Findings and limits, study-wide: Investigators reportedly could detect spiked Jurkat TCR RNA from one cell among 950,000 or so naive cells. In CMV-specific effectors, clones above 20 copies held over 99% of molecules; naive, under 1%.

Previously described methods and listed TCR primers were employed for the bulk TCR libraries. TCRdb fed the PCR reads into MiXCR, producing one record per CDR3 protein. The sample has over 70,000 distinct CDR3 sequences, about 23% seen once. Germline assignment: CDR1 SEHNR and CDR2 FQNEAQ (reference sequence). Trimming shortened V by 0 bases and J by 3 bases, and 21 bases separated the two germline ends. The CDR3 totals 18 residues. Naive CD8 T cells were FACS-sorted by CD8+CD4-CCR7+CD45RA+ markers. This clonotype was counted only a few times. Its matching antigen is unknown. The material sequenced was naive CD8+ T cells from blood, with Jurkat cell RNA spiked in. Subset indicated: FACS-sorted CD8+CD4-CCR7+CD45RA+ naive T cells. This receptor was obtained from a human donor in good health. Some libraries in this study had Jurkat cell RNA spiked in. J is TRBJ2-7 and V is TRBV7-9, with D tentatively TRBD1 (5 bases). The CDR3 DNA reads TGTGCCAGCAGCTTAGCGAATCCTAGGCAGGGCAACTACTACGAGCAGTACTTC. Its protein is CASSLANPRQGNYYEQYF.